The clone carrying this TCR beta chain was recorded a few times. What it recognizes is unknown. The junction departs from germline at one end; a sequencing error may be responsible. The sample is drawn from a study of T cells in localized non-small cell lung cancer. Germline assignment: CDR1 MNHNS and CDR2 SASEGT. The CDR3 contains 13 residues. Study outcomes and limitations: Tumor showed lower T cell clonality than uninvolved adjacent lung, where it was highest. Greater blood T cell density accompanied longer overall survival.

Data came from immunoSEQ multiplex PCR; TCRdb stores just in-frame clones and leaves some out. The data hold fewer than 2,000 clones, with approximately 35% observed a single time. This clonotype was obtained from an older male donor with stage III squamous cell lung carcinoma. Specimen: normal lung tissue next to the tumor, collected before any cancer treatment. This chain uses TRBV6-1 with TRBJ1-1; tentatively, D is TRBD1 (5 bases). The CDR3 bases are TGTGCCATCAGTGAAGGGGCGGACACTGAAGCTTTCTTT. Its translation is CAISEGADTEAFF.